This entry features one TCR beta chain sequence. The antigen is undetermined. These data are taken from a study of shared clonotypes between healthy human individuals. Study in general: Three plates each covered CD4 naive and memory; CD8 naive two, CD8 memory one. The study, taken as a whole, reports: Large depth notwithstanding, sorted-subset sequencing proved incomplete by rarefaction. In general, naive subsets displayed greater estimated richness than memory subsets did.

CD45RO-negative, CCR7-selected cells formed the naive CD8 fraction, which excluded terminally differentiated effector memory CD45RA+ cells. Assay: immunoSEQ multiplex PCR; the TCRdb copy retains only in-frame clones and omits some. The sample contains over 2,000,000 clones, approximately 92% of which appear only once. This CDR3 spans 14 amino acids. Deletions cut 10 bases from V and 0 bases from J, with 12 bases between. Germline values: CDR1 ENHRY, CDR2 SYGVKD. This TCR derives from a man between 18 and 29 years old in good health. Some clones in this sample may be carry-over from other donors' samples. The chain links TRBV10-3 to TRBJ2-2, with D possibly TRBD2 on 6 matching bases. The material sequenced was naive CD8+ T cells from PBMCs. The CDR3 DNA reads TGTGCCACAACGGAGGGACCGAACACCGGGGAGCTGTTTTTT. Encoded protein: CATTEGPNTGELFF.